This T cell receptor (beta chain) stems from a study of a mutant IDH1 vaccine in newly diagnosed glioma. As for the study in general: The treated population exhibited a male proportion of approximately 62%, a female proportion of 37.5%, and a mean age of around 40 years. Earlier care involved radiotherapy, temozolomide, or both, and the majority received both.

From germline, CDR1 is SGHDN and CDR2 FVKESK. CDR3 length: 11 residues. V gave up 8 bases and J gave up 6 bases, with 10 bases separating them. Noted time point: baseline, week 1 (first vaccination visit). Treatment here: pre-vaccination baseline after standard-of-care therapy. Remarks on this clone: Its antigen is as yet unknown.

Clones were sequenced by immunoSEQ multiplex PCR, and TCRdb holds only the in-frame ones, with some missing. Among under 90,000 clones listed, 79% were seen once. General study findings and limits: Vaccine-induced responses were seen in roughly 93% of patients, spanning several MHC alleles. Pseudoprogression seemingly bore no relation to changes in top peripheral T cell clonotypes.

The clonotype was recovered from a man aged 45-65 years with glioma. The V call is TRBV14, the J call TRBJ1-1; D not certain. The specimen was PBMCs, collected from a glioma patient treated with radiotherapy, temozolomide or both. The CDR3 loop is CASGERSEAFF. The CDR3 region has the DNA TGTGCCAGCGGGGAGAGGTCTGAAGCTTTCTTT.